The T cell receptor (beta chain) under discussion was sequenced for a study of cytomegalovirus exposure and HLA in healthy donors (dated 2017 in TCRdb). A note on the overall study: According to a later analysis, the 110 or so validation repertoires were produced on the same platform as the approximately 690 repertoires of the first cohort. The study was designed to test whether signatures of past pathogen exposure could be identified by cataloging public T cell receptors. In addition to the first cohort of hundreds of subjects, a separate validation cohort of approximately 130 different subjects was used. The study combined high-throughput TCR immunosequencing, statistical association of individual TCRs with disease status, and machine learning to predict cytomegalovirus infection status.

To note about this clone: Its antigen target is currently unknown. Per-base quality was not reported, and no clone a single base away is much larger than it.

From the germline V gene, CDR1 is SGHAT and CDR2 is FQNNGV. There are 15 amino acids in the CDR3, from cysteine to phenylalanine inclusive. Only the CDR3 DNA stays, 45 bases, in frame from base 1. Clipping removes 5 bases from V and 4 bases from J, with 7 as the unmatched junction base count. Separate from the approximately 700-subject first cohort, the validation cohort of 120 subjects was the group to which the donors belonged. The method behind the library was the immunoSEQ multiplex PCR assay. The paper's processing steps were these. To diagnose cytomegalovirus status from the catalog of TCR beta chain sequences, a statistical classification framework was built. TCRdb holds this immuneACCESS table with in-frame rearrangements only. Some clones are missing; in checked studies, unresolved V genes explain under half, and the rest has no known cause. The DNA was the basis for D and trimming; V, J and clone size are from that table. The sample table records over 150,000 clones; 86% of these occur just once. The top ten clonotypes cover 2% to 2.5% of the sample.

Results the study describes overall, beyond this receptor: A few of the identified cytomegalovirus-associated TCR beta chains were confirmed in vitro to be specific for cytomegalovirus antigens. The authors suggested that the approach could potentially be generalized to other disease states and immunological phenotypes. The validation cohort had no HLA typing available for a later analysis, so co-occurrence within that cohort was assessed over all 130 or so repertoires. In a later analysis, TCRs clustered in the first cohort were found to also tend to co-occur in the approximately 120 validation repertoires, with around 94% of cluster scores above 0. In both the original and validation cohorts, the classifier was reported to diagnose cytomegalovirus status with high specificity and sensitivity. A total of 150 to 200 TCR beta chains were listed by the study as associated with cytomegalovirus. Most TCR sequences were observed very rarely across donors, whereas some public TCRs were present in many individuals.

The sequence derives from a woman aged 18-29 years in good health and CMV-seronegative. Here the chain combines TRBV11-2 and TRBJ1-5, with TRBD1 identical over 8 junction bases. Sequencing used PBMCs. At the DNA level, the sequence is TGTGCCAGCAGCCGCGGGACAGGCTATAATCAGCCCCAGCATTTT. Translated, this is CASSRGTGYNQPQHF.